The 29 T cell receptor beta chains reported below all come from one sample, sequenced in a study of T cells in Graves' hyperthyroidism and ophthalmopathy. TCR beta CDR3 regions were amplified from RNA. RT-PCR in the first round (using the HTBI primer set) targeted the TCR CDR3. TCRdb analysed the multiplex PCR reads with MiXCR anew, one entry per CDR3 protein. The sample has some 600,000 distinct CDR3 sequences; 14% are singletons. Sequenced: blood. The receptors here all came from a woman in her 30s with Graves' hyperthyroidism that later progressed to Graves' ophthalmopathy.

The sample holds many counts of this clonotype. The rearrangement links TRBV29-1 to TRBJ2-3; tentatively, D is TRBD2 (5 bases). V lost 7 bases and J lost 4, with 12 bases in between. The CDR3 consists of 12 residues. The V gene's germline CDR1 is SQVTM and CDR2 ANQGSEA. The CDR3 reads CSAPVGADTQYF. CDR3 coding DNA: TGCAGCGCCCCAGTCGGGGCAGATACGCAGTATTTT.

In its sample, this clonotype was seen a few times. J is TRBJ2-1 and V is TRBV20-1; TRBD2 aligns across 7 bases. The V gene's germline CDR1 is DFQATT and CDR2 SNEGSKA (reference sequence). This CDR3 has 16 residues. The V and J ends lost 4 bases and 4 bases, in that order; junction bases with no gene match: 13. The CDR3 sequence: CSATPRGGRGYNEQFF. The CDR3 region has the DNA TGCAGTGCTACCCCTAGGGGCGGGAGAGGATACAATGAGCAGTTCTTC.

This clonotype was observed many times. This chain joins TRBV12-5 and TRBJ2-7; D remains ambiguous. This CDR3 has 12 amino acids. With 5 bases removed from V and 3 bases from J, the gap between germline ends came to 8 bases. Germline V gene data show CDR1 as LGHNT and CDR2 as FRNRAP. CDR3 sequence reads: CASGRANYEQYF. CDR3 bases: TGTGCTAGTGGTAGGGCTAACTACGAGCAGTACTTC.

This sequence joins TRBV14 and TRBJ1-6; D is undetermined. The ends were cut back, 0 bases at V and 3 bases at J, with 24 bases in the middle. Germline CDR1 and CDR2: SGHDN and FVKESK. This CDR3 has 21 residues. Written as DNA, the CDR3 is TGTGCCAGCAGCCAAGAGAGGGCCAGCTCCTATAATTCTGTCTATAATTCACCCCTCCACTTT. Translation: CASSQERASSYNSVYNSPLHF.

The gene calls are TRBV6-2 or TRBV6-3 and TRBJ2-1; TRBD2 matches at 11 bases. V lost 8 bases and J lost 12; bases outside the gene matches: 9. The germline CDR1 and CDR2 sequences are MNHEY and SVGEGT. This CDR3 is 13 amino acids long. The CDR3 sequence: CASDGLAGGVQFF. The CDR3 DNA is TGTGCCAGCGACGGACTAGCGGGCGGTGTGCAGTTCTTC.

The chain uses TRBV7-9 and TRBJ1-2, with TRBD1 matching over 9 bases. Germline CDR1 and CDR2: SEHNR and FQNEAQ (reference sequence). The CDR3 has 17 residues. V was clipped by 5 bases and J by 4 bases; unmatched bases: 14. The CDR3 DNA sequence: TGTGCCAGCAGCCAAGGATCCGGGACAGGGTTAGGCTATGGCTACACCTTC. Translation gives CASSQGSGTGLGYGYTF.

This clonotype was observed many times. V is TRBV3-1 and J is TRBJ1-2, with D perhaps matching TRBD1 (6 bases). The CDR3 is 16 amino acids. The germline V gene has CDR1 LGHDT and CDR2 YNNKEL (reference sequence). V gave up 1 base and J gave up 3 bases, with 15 bases separating them. The CDR3 reads CASSQGRLGQDYGYTF. The DNA for the CDR3 is TGTGCCAGCAGCCAAGGGCGATTGGGACAAGACTATGGCTACACCTTC.

This clonotype was counted at least ten times. The gene calls are TRBV20-1 and TRBJ1-4, with 9 nucleotides matching TRBD1. Per germline, CDR1 DFQATT and CDR2 SNEGSKA (reference sequence). Trimming removed 5 bases from V and 1 base from J; junction bases left unmatched: 5. The CDR3 sequence is 15 residues long. The CDR3 nucleotides read TGCAGTGCTGGGGGACAGGGAGAAACTAATGAAAAACTGTTTTTT. This translates into CSAGGQGETNEKLFF.

This clonotype showed up many times. CDR3 sequence (DNA): TGTGCCAGCAGGCCTCGCGGGGGGGGCAATCAGCCCCAGCATTTT. Protein sequence: CASRPRGGGNQPQHF. V usage is TRBV12-3 or TRBV12-4 and J usage is TRBJ1-5; D is possibly TRBD1 (5 bases). There are 15 residues in the CDR3. The V end was cut by 6 bases, the J end by 2 bases, with 14 bases between.

This clonotype was seen many times. The chain is built from TRBV30 and TRBJ2-1, with a weak D call TRBD2 (5 bases). This CDR3 has 11 amino acids. Looked up from germline, CDR1 is GTSNPN and CDR2 is SVGIG (reference sequence). V was trimmed by 6 bases and J by 11 bases, leaving 14 bases between them. Here the CDR3 reads CACLLGEKQFF. In DNA form, the CDR3 reads TGTGCCTGCCTTCTCGGGGAGAAGCAGTTCTTC.

In its sample, this clonotype was seen many times. The gene calls are TRBV11-2 and TRBJ2-7; 9 bases align to TRBD2. V shed 4 bases, J shed 4 bases, and the junction held 14 bases outside the gene matches. The CDR3 totals 17 residues. The germline CDR1 and CDR2 sequences are SGHAT and FQNNGV. This CDR3 reads CASSSQGMVAGVYEQYF. The CDR3 bases are TGTGCCAGCAGCTCCCAGGGGATGGTAGCGGGAGTGTACGAGCAGTACTTC.

This clonotype was counted only a few times. The chain joins TRBV25-1 to TRBJ1-4; D unclear. This CDR3 is built from 13 residues. Germline-derived CDR1 and CDR2 are MGHDK and SYGVNS. Deletions cut 7 bases from V and 10 bases from J, with 16 bases between. CDR3 sequence: CASTTGDSGKLFF. CDR3 coding DNA: TGTGCCAGCACGACGGGTGACTCAGGAAAACTGTTTTTT.

The chain uses TRBV20-1 and TRBJ2-1, with D uncertain. The V gene lost 5 bases and the J gene lost 9 bases, with 14 bases spanning the gap. This CDR3 region has 12 residues. The germline V gene has CDR1 DFQATT and CDR2 SNEGSKA (reference sequence). In nucleotides, the CDR3 is TGCAGTGCTGATTCTTATTCGGCTGAGCAGTTCTTC. It translates to CSADSYSAEQFF.

In this sample, this clonotype turned up many times. The V call is TRBV2, the J call TRBJ2-6, with D hard to call. Per germline, CDR1 SNHLY and CDR2 FYNNEI. CDR3 length: 13 residues. The V end was cut by 10 bases, the J end by 6 bases, with 13 bases between. CDR3 loop: CATGAGLANVLTF. CDR3 coding DNA: TGTGCCACCGGTGCCGGTCTGGCCAACGTCCTGACTTTC. The full variable domain, with the rest looked up from reference TRBV2 and TRBJ2-6, is EPEVTQTPSHQVTQMGQEVILRCVPISNHLYFYWYRQILGQKVEFLVSFYNNEISEKSEIFDDQFSVERPDGSNFTLKIRSTKLEDSAMYFCATGAGLANVLTFGAGSRLTVL.

The sample holds many counts of this clonotype. V gene TRBV12-3 or TRBV12-4 combines with J gene TRBJ2-3, with D possibly being TRBD1 or TRBD2 (5 bases each). The CDR3 loop spans 15 amino acids. V was shortened by 7 bases and J by 2 bases, with 16 bases between the two germline ends. In nucleotides, the CDR3 is TGTGCCAGCACCCCCCCAGGGAGCCCCACAGATACGCAGTATTTT. Translation: CASTPPGSPTDTQYF.

This chain links TRBV5-1 with TRBJ2-1; TRBD2 matches 11 bases. Germline V CDR1 and CDR2: SGHRS, YFSETQ. The CDR3 has 17 residues. The V and J ends lost 4 bases and 4 bases, in that order; junction bases with no gene match: 10. CDR3 amino acids: CASSTGLAELFYNEQFF. CDR3 bases: TGCGCCAGCAGCACGGGACTAGCGGAACTCTTTTACAATGAGCAGTTCTTC.

Details on this clonotype: A much bigger clone sits one base away, suggesting this may be a read error. V is TRBV14 and J is TRBJ2-7; no firm D call. Germline values: CDR1 SGHDN, CDR2 FVKESK. The CDR3 totals 12 residues. Between the trimmed V and J ends, which lost 0 bases and 5 bases, there was a span of 5 bases. This CDR3 reads CASSQDLHEQYF. In DNA form, the CDR3 reads TGTGCCAGCAGCCAAGATCTCCACGAGCAGTACTTC.

This rearrangement joins TRBV12-3 or TRBV12-4 to TRBJ2-7; possibly TRBD2 for D (5 bases). The CDR3 is made up of 13 amino acids. The V and J ends lost 6 bases and 2 bases respectively, with 11 bases between them. The CDR3 bases are TGTGCCAGCAGGTTGGAGGCCGCCTACGAGCAGTACTTC. Translated, it gives CASRLEAAYEQYF.

In the case of this clonotype: A much more abundant neighbour one base away suggests this may be a read error. This rearrangement joins TRBV7-9 to TRBJ2-1; 10 nucleotides agree with TRBD2. Per the germline V gene, CDR1 is SEHNR and CDR2 is FQNEAQ (reference sequence). CDR3 length: 16 residues. The CDR3 reads CASSLVWTSGYNERFF. The CDR3 DNA follows: TGTGCCAGCAGCTTAGTTTGGACTAGCGGATACAATGAGCGGTTCTTC.

This clonotype was seen repeatedly, ten times or more. This rearrangement joins TRBV2 to TRBJ1-1; D is undetermined. Germline V lookup: CDR1 SNHLY, CDR2 FYNNEI. The CDR3 has 15 residues. V was shortened by 7 bases and J by 7 bases, with 22 bases between the two germline ends. CDR3 DNA sequence: TGTGCCAGCAAGTGGGCCACCGAGGTAGGCAATGAAGCTTTCTTT. Translating gives CASKWATEVGNEAFF.

The sample holds a few counts of this clonotype. The chain joins TRBV25-1 to TRBJ2-7; D ambiguous. CDR1 MGHDK and CDR2 SYGVNS come from the germline V gene. The CDR3 covers 13 residues. V shed 5 bases and J shed 4 bases, with 12 bases lying between them. The DNA of the CDR3 is TGTGCCAGCAGTTCCTTTGGGGATTACGAGCAGTACTTC. Protein sequence: CASSSFGDYEQYF.

This clonotype came up many times. The J gene is TRBJ2-3, the V gene TRBV7-2; D remains unclear. Trimming removed 2 bases at V and 6 bases at J, with 6 bases between. The germline gives CDR1 SGHTA, CDR2 FQGNSA. CDR3 length: 12 amino acids. CDR3 amino acids: CASSLFSDTQYF. In DNA form, the CDR3 reads TGTGCCAGCAGCTTATTTTCGGATACGCAGTATTTT.

This clonotype came up a few times. V and J are TRBV29-1 and TRBJ1-5; 12 nucleotides agree with TRBD1. Germline CDR1 SQVTM, CDR2 ANQGSEA. Trimming took 6 bases from V and 3 from J; bases not matched to a gene: 6. The CDR3 consists of 15 residues. CDR3 bases: TGCAGCGTCTCCGGGACAGGGGGCCCCAATCAGCCCCAGCATTTT. This translates into CSVSGTGGPNQPQHF. The whole variable domain, remainder taken from reference TRBV29-1 and TRBJ1-5, is SAVISQKPSRDICQRGTSLTIQCQVDSQVTMMFWYRQQPGQSLTLIATANQGSEATYESGFVIDKFPISRPNLTFSTLTVSNMSPEDSSIYLCSVSGTGGPNQPQHFGDGTRLSIL.

This chain joins TRBV28 and TRBJ2-1; TRBD1 matches at 10 bases. CDR1 MDHEN and CDR2 SYDVKM come from the germline V gene. This CDR3 contains 13 residues. V lost 5 bases and J lost 14; bases outside the gene matches: 9. CDR3 DNA: TGTGCCAGCAGTCCCCCGGACAGGGGGGTGGAGTTCTTC. The encoded protein is CASSPPDRGVEFF. The full variable domain, with the rest looked up from reference TRBV28 and TRBJ2-1, is DVKVTQSSRYLVKRTGEKVFLECVQDMDHENMFWYRQDPGLGLRLIYFSYDVKMKEKGDIPEGYSVSREKKERFSLILESASTNQTSMYLCASSPPDRGVEFFGPGTRLTVL.

This clonotype was detected ten times or more. The chain recombines TRBV7-2 with TRBJ2-7; no firm D call. This CDR3 has 13 residues. Trimming removed 5 bases at V and 6 bases at J, with 14 bases between. Germline-derived CDR1 and CDR2 are SGHTA and FQGNSA. This CDR3 reads CASSLLLDAEQYF. The CDR3 bases are TGTGCCAGCAGCCTACTATTGGATGCCGAGCAGTACTTC.

This clonotype was counted at least ten times. This chain joins TRBV12-3 or TRBV12-4 and TRBJ1-1; D may be TRBD1 (5 bases). The CDR3 loop spans 15 amino acids. V was trimmed by 2 bases and J by 0 bases, leaving 10 bases between them. CDR3 DNA: TGTGCCAGCAGTTTACTCGGGGGAGTGAACACTGAAGCTTTCTTT. This gives the protein CASSLLGGVNTEAFF.

This clonotype was seen repeatedly, ten times or more. Without the conserved terminal phenylalanine or tryptophan, this CDR3 likely stems from a read error. The chain joins TRBV3-1 to TRBJ1-1, with D unresolved. V lost 4 bases to trimming and J lost 0 bases, with 18 bases between them. The CDR3 is 17 residues long. From germline, CDR1 is LGHDT and CDR2 YNNKEL (reference sequence). Here the CDR3 reads CASSPGLRLDMNTEAFV. CDR3 DNA: TGTGCCAGCAGCCCTGGCCTTCGCTTAGACATGAACACTGAAGCTTTCGTT.

This clonotype was counted at least ten times. The rearrangement uses TRBV12-3 or TRBV12-4 and TRBJ1-5; TRBD1 matches 7 bases. With 5 bases clipped from V and 6 bases from J, the junction kept 10 bases outside the gene matches. This CDR3 region has 15 residues. Here the CDR3 DNA reads TGTGCCAGCAGTCCTACAGGGGATGTAGGTCAGCCCCAGCATTTT. This encodes CASSPTGDVGQPQHF.

Turning to this clonotype: A much larger clone is a single base away; this may be a read error. The rearrangement links TRBV18 to TRBJ2-3, with D unclear. CDR1 and CDR2 (germline): KGHSH, LQKENI. The CDR3 is 14 amino acids. CDR3 bases: TGTGCCATCTCACCACGAACCTTGGAAGATACGCAGTATTTT. Residues: CAISPRTLEDTQYF. Drawing the rest from reference TRBV18 and TRBJ2-3, the complete variable domain is NAGVMQNPRHLVRRRGQEARLRCSPMKGHSHVYWYRQLPEEGLKFMVYLQKENIIDESGMPKERFSAEFPKEGPSILRIQQVVRGDSAAYFCAISPRTLEDTQYFGPGTRLTVL.